One sample yielded the 15 T cell receptor beta chains listed below, sequenced in a study of T cell responses to AZD1222 COVID-19 vaccine. Produced via immunoSEQ multiplex PCR; TCRdb's table is partial and in-frame only. The sample records around 180,000 clones, about nine tenths being singletons. The starting material was peripheral blood, obtained on day 0 of AZD1222 vaccination. These receptors came from an adult in good health.

V is TRBV20-1 and J is TRBJ1-6; D is perhaps TRBD1 (6 bases). This CDR3 contains 15 residues. Per germline, CDR1 DFQATT and CDR2 SNEGSKA (reference sequence). Trimming removed 3 bases from V and 7 bases from J, with 16 bases in between. The CDR3 DNA reads as TGCAGTGCTAGTGGTGGGGGGCAGGGAAATTCACCCCTCCACTTT. Protein sequence: CSASGGGQGNSPLHF.

The chain employs TRBV4-2 and TRBJ1-6; D remains unclear. The CDR3 runs to 16 residues. CDR1 is LGHNA and CDR2 is YNFKEQ in the germline V gene. V was clipped by 0 bases and J by 8 bases, with 14 bases between them. CDR3 in amino acids: CASSQDRGDGYSPLHF. The CDR3 DNA follows: TGTGCCAGCAGCCAAGATCGTGGAGACGGGTATTCACCCCTCCACTTT.

The CDR3, as DNA: TGTGCCACCACCCCTGATGCCGGATCCTCCTACGAGCAGTACTTC. Protein: CATTPDAGSSYEQYF. The gene calls are TRBV19 and TRBJ2-7; D not certain. Germline CDR1 and CDR2: LNHDA and SQIVND (reference sequence). The CDR3 extends over 15 amino acids. Deletions cut 10 bases from V and 0 bases from J, with 19 bases between.

In nucleotides, the CDR3 is TGTGCCAGCAGCCGGACTAGCGGGGGGAACGAGCAGTACTTC. Translated: CASSRTSGGNEQYF. The chain has TRBV5-4 and TRBJ2-7; 14 bases line up with TRBD2. Germline V gene sequence: CDR1 SGHNT, CDR2 YYREEE (reference sequence). The V segment lost 4 bases and the J segment 5 bases; nucleotides outside the gene matches: 2. The CDR3 has 14 amino acids.

The chain uses TRBV20-1 and TRBJ1-2; D is unresolved. This CDR3 is built from 11 residues. Trimming stripped 5 bases from V and 9 bases from J, with 13 bases between. Germline CDR1 DFQATT, CDR2 SNEGSKA (reference sequence). CDR3 loop: CSAVSAGRYTF. The CDR3 DNA reads as TGCAGTGCTGTATCCGCGGGCCGCTACACCTTC.

This clone has only one observation. The chain carries TRBV18 and TRBJ1-4, with a weak D call TRBD1 (5 bases). V was pared by 8 bases and J by 3 bases, with 10 bases between. Germline V gives CDR1 KGHSH, CDR2 LQKENI. The CDR3 sequence is 13 residues long. The CDR3 DNA follows: TGTGCCAGCGTCCGGGGGTCTAATGAAAAACTGTTTTTT. Translation: CASVRGSNEKLFF.

This clone was seen only once. J is TRBJ1-1 and V is TRBV6-5, with a tentative D call TRBD1 (6 bases). The germline V and J ends were trimmed by 0 bases and 0 bases, with 11 bases remaining between them. CDR3 length: 16 residues. The V gene's germline CDR1 is MNHEY and CDR2 SVGAGI. CDR3 coding DNA: TGTGCCAGCAGTTACTCCGGGGGGCCTTTGAACACTGAAGCTTTCTTT. Amino acids: CASSYSGGPLNTEAFF.

The CDR3 DNA reads as TGCGCCAGCAGCGCTCAGACAGGCTCAGGAGAGACCCAGTACTTC. It specifies CASSAQTGSGETQYF. The V and J genes are TRBV5-1 and TRBJ2-5; a possible D gene is TRBD1 (6 bases). CDR1 and CDR2 from the germline V gene are SGHRS and YFSETQ. This CDR3 contains 15 residues. V lost 4 bases, J lost 4 bases, and 17 bases lay in between.

The chain recombines TRBV4-3 with TRBJ2-5; 10 bases fit TRBD2. The J segment lost 5 bases and the V segment lost 1 base, leaving 10 bases of the junction unmatched. Germline V lookup: CDR1 LGHNA, CDR2 YSLEER. The length of the CDR3 is 17 residues. CDR3 DNA sequence: TGCGCCAGCAGCCAAGCATCGAGCGGGGGGGCGTGGGAGACCCAGTACTTC. Translation gives CASSQASSGGAWETQYF.

V and J are TRBV4-3 and TRBJ1-2; no reliable D call. CDR1 is LGHNA and CDR2 is YSLEER in the germline V gene. The CDR3 runs 14 residues. The germline V and J ends were trimmed by 4 bases and 2 bases, with 11 bases remaining between them. The CDR3 loop is CASSPFMGNYGYTF. The CDR3 coding sequence is TGCGCCAGCAGCCCCTTCATGGGGAACTATGGCTACACCTTC.

The chain links TRBV7-9 to TRBJ1-1; 7 bases are a match to TRBD1. Trimming removed 5 bases from V and 5 bases from J; junction bases left unmatched: 8. Germline V gene data show CDR1 as SEHNR and CDR2 as FQNEAQ (reference sequence). The CDR3 consists of 14 residues. CDR3 region: CASSPTGVDTEAFF. DNA for the CDR3: TGTGCCAGCAGCCCTACAGGGGTCGATACTGAAGCTTTCTTT.

The rearrangement joins TRBV2 to TRBJ1-1; D gene uncertain. The germline V gene encodes CDR1 SNHLY and CDR2 FYNNEI. The V gene lost 9 bases and the J gene lost 1 base, with 18 bases spanning the gap. The CDR3 contains 15 residues. The CDR3 loop reads CARTGEPVGNTEAFF. CDR3 nucleotide sequence: TGTGCCAGGACCGGGGAGCCGGTCGGGAACACTGAAGCTTTCTTT.

The chain couples TRBV5-4 to TRBJ2-2, with 10 bases lining up with TRBD1. The germline gives CDR1 SGHNT, CDR2 YYREEE (reference sequence). V lost 7 bases, J lost 3 bases, and 6 bases stayed unmatched. The CDR3 totals 15 residues. The CDR3: CASATGGADTGELFF. As DNA, the CDR3 is TGTGCCAGCGCGACAGGGGGCGCAGACACCGGGGAGCTGTTTTTT.

The rearrangement links TRBV2 to TRBJ2-3; TRBD2 aligns across 12 bases. This CDR3 spans 14 amino acids. Germline trimming cut 9 bases from V and 0 bases from J; bases unmatched to any gene: 1. Germline V gene sequence: CDR1 SNHLY, CDR2 FYNNEI. The CDR3 reads CARGLAGSTDTQYF. CDR3 DNA sequence: TGTGCCAGAGGACTAGCGGGGAGCACAGATACGCAGTATTTT.

This rearrangement joins TRBV5-1 to TRBJ2-1; TRBD2 aligns across 11 bases. The germline gives CDR1 SGHRS, CDR2 YFSETQ. This CDR3 spans 16 amino acids. J lost 8 bases, V lost 0 bases, and 7 bases had no gene match. DNA for the CDR3: TGCGCCAGCAGCTTGGTGTCTGGTAGCGGGGGGGATGAGCAGTTCTTC. It is translated as CASSLVSGSGGDEQFF.